This TCR beta chain derives from a study of regulatory T cells in long-lasting Graves disease. Whole-study results and caveats: Persistent disease favored TRBV28, TRBJ1-2 and TRBJ2-5.

Arm-PCR of CDR3 regions and iRepertoire HTBI primers were the basis on which TCR beta libraries were built. Using its own MiXCR run on the multiplex PCR reads, TCRdb lists one record per CDR3 protein. The table has approximately 470,000 distinct CDR3 sequences, about 16% seen once. Germline V lookup: CDR1 SGHRS, CDR2 YFSETQ. Trimming removed 4 bases from V and 0 bases from J, with 8 bases in between. The CDR3 is made up of 14 amino acids. This clonotype occurred a few times. The target antigen is unknown. As to time point: newly diagnosed GD, antithyroid drugs for less than 3 months. Following extraction of RNA from PBMCs, that RNA was used to make the TCR library. The same sample was also used in a study of T cells in Graves' hyperthyroidism and ophthalmopathy. This second study notes: First-round RT-PCR with HTBI primers amplified the TCR CDR3 region.

This clonotype was obtained from a man aged 40-50 years with Graves disease. The material sequenced was peripheral blood mononuclear cells (PBMCs), taken at new diagnosis, from a patient treated with antithyroid drugs. The V call is TRBV5-1, the J call TRBJ1-3; maybe TRBD1 (5 bases). The CDR3 region has the DNA TGCGCCAGCAGCCACCAGGGCTCTGGAAACACCATATATTTT. It specifies CASSHQGSGNTIYF.